This T cell receptor beta chain was identified during a study of T-cell reconstitution after alpha-beta-depleted transplantation in children. General observations from the study: Several hundred expanded graft clones reportedly supplied alpha-beta T cells about two months after transplant. T-cell numbers and diversity one year post-transplant derived largely from freshly generated T cells. The origin of high day-60 TCRbeta diversity in some patients lay in surviving recipient T cells and thymic progenitors.

Unique molecular identifiers were incorporated when the TCRbeta library was constructed. TCRdb re-called the PCR reads with MiXCR, one entry per CDR3 protein. In the table there are about 230,000 distinct CDR3 sequences, approximately 11% of which are singletons. This clonotype has a handful of counts. The antigen is undetermined. This TCR derives from a child in the first two years of life with acute myeloid leukemia, due to receive a stem cell transplant. Sample: PBMCs, taken before TCRalphabeta/CD19-depleted stem cell transplant.

The CDR3 sequence: CASSLFQGSTTYEQYF. The CDR3 DNA reads as TGCGCCAGCAGCTTGTTTCAGGGTTCGACGACCTACGAGCAGTACTTC. This chain uses TRBV5-1 with TRBJ2-7, with a tentative D call TRBD1 (5 bases). The CDR3 consists of 16 residues. V lost 1 base to trimming and J lost 2 bases, with 16 bases between them. Germline V CDR1 and CDR2: SGHRS, YFSETQ.